This TCR beta chain was identified in a study of T cells after yellow fever vaccination (dated by TCRdb to between 2017 and 2020). Context from the whole study: Libraries from fractions with low cell numbers were prepared with the SMART-Seq v4 Ultra Low Input RNA kit. Two healthy male donors, one aged 18 to 30 and one aged 30 to 40 years, were included in the cohort. Blood samples were taken at several timepoints before and after primary and secondary immunization, and bulk PBMC replicates and cell subsets were isolated. To track T-cell clones before and after primary and booster YFV17D yellow fever vaccination, bulk TCR alpha and beta repertoires were sequenced longitudinally. Study-level results and caveats: The study included only a couple of donors, which limits how far the findings can be generalized. After the booster, most clones that had expanded after primary vaccination were detected again (around 96% of CD4 and roughly nine tenths of CD8), suggesting broad maintenance of memory. A small fraction of clonotypes showed up in both the CD4 and CD8 compartments, probably as a result of convergent recombination. Compared with the primary T-cell response, the secondary T-cell response was weaker but faster, peaking on day 5 rather than day 15. Computational filtering was required because FACS-sorted repertoires could contain abundant contaminating clonotypes from the bulk population.

Ten or more counts support this clonotype. Its antigen is still unknown. Nothing much larger sits one base from this clone, and base qualities are not available. Sequencer: Illumina NovaSeq 6000. TCR cDNA was synthesized by 5'RACE template switching, through which a universal primer site and unique molecular identifiers were introduced. Priming for cDNA synthesis came from both the TCR alpha and TCR beta constant segments. Two PCR steps were used to amplify libraries, with sample barcodes and sequencing adapters being added in the second step. Sequencing of the libraries was done on either Illumina HiSeq 2500 (2x100 bp) or NovaSeq (2x150 bp). As for how the authors treated the data: Reads were demultiplexed and collapsed into UMI consensus sequences with MIGEC, and V(D)J alignment was performed with MiXCR. Using edgeR on replicate PBMC samples, clonotypes were called vaccine-responding if FDR was below 0.01 and the log2 fold change was above 5 up to day 15. Each bulk clonotype was labeled CD4 or CD8 based on which sequenced repertoire, CD4 or CD8, contained the clonotype at higher abundance. The public reads were reprocessed in TCRdb via fastp at Q25 and MiXCR, keeping in-frame beta chains. Each entry is one CDR3 protein sequence, shown with its most common DNA and genes. The V and J calls shown here were made by TCRdb, not taken from the authors' results. The table for this sample lists roughly 340,000 distinct CDR3 sequences; roughly 4% of them were counted only once. Together, the top ten hold approximately 24% of the sample.

The cysteine opens and the phenylalanine closes a CDR3 of 15 amino acids. The sequence is cut down to CDR3 DNA, 45 bases in frame from base 1. V and J are truncated by 5 bases and 4 bases respectively, leaving an intervening sequence of 17 bases. This specimen's treatment or condition label, interpreted: live attenuated yellow fever vaccine strain. Two biological replicates of bulk PBMCs were collected at each blood-draw timepoint. A standard Ficoll-Paque protocol was used to isolate PBMCs from peripheral blood. TriZol was used to extract RNA from bulk PBMCs, CD4 and CD8 fractions, and dextramer-positive and dextramer-negative fractions.

The sequences come from PBMCs, collected 5 days after the yellow fever booster vaccination. The chain is assembled from TRBV12-3 or TRBV12-4 and TRBJ1-2; 5 matching bases give a weak D call of TRBD1. The source of this sequence is a man between 18 and 35 years old who received the YFV17D yellow fever vaccine. Here the CDR3 is given as CASSPIPDSFYGYTF. The nucleotides read TGTGCCAGCAGTCCCATACCAGACAGCTTCTATGGCTACACCTTC.